Given below is one T cell receptor beta chain in context. This clonotype was seen ten or more times. It lacks a known antigen. Base qualities are not provided; no much larger clone lies one nucleotide away. This entry is derived from a study of CD8 T cells in ankylosing spondylitis (dated by TCRdb to 2016 to 2017). Describing the broader study: The study set out to find disease-linked TCR variants by profiling T cell receptor beta repertoires in ankylosing spondylitis patients and healthy donors. The whole study cohort included about a hundred healthy donors and some 27 ankylosing spondylitis patients. Peripheral blood samples were taken, and synovial fluid was additionally collected from ankylosing spondylitis patients. Here is what the overall study found, with its caveats: Blood from ankylosing spondylitis patients appeared to be characterized by a TCR beta motif made up of several highly homologous amino acid variants. Some motif variants had previously been reported in the synovial fluid and blood of reactive arthritis patients, which suggests shared mechanisms of disease initiation. According to the report, matched synovial fluid samples from ankylosing spondylitis patients were significantly enriched for the disease-linked clones. The disease-linked clones had a CD8+ phenotype and were found at relatively low frequencies in peripheral blood.

TCRdb lists the instrument as Illumina HiSeq 2500. Quantitative 5'-RACE with molecular barcodes was the method used to prepare the TCR beta libraries. On the study's bioinformatics: A new computational method based on a probabilistic model of VDJ rearrangement was used to identify disease-linked TCR variants. TCRdb reworked the public reads: Q25 trimming with fastp, MiXCR clone assembly, productive beta chains retained. Under each unique CDR3 protein, matching rows form one entry showing the most common genes and DNA. The V and J calls shown here were made by TCRdb, not taken from the authors' results. The sample records more than 150,000 distinct CDR3 sequences, under 14% of which are singletons. Clones ranked in the top ten supply 25% to 35% of the sample. Sequenced material: blood, either unsorted or a sorted T cell fraction (not recorded which). This receptor was taken from a male donor with ankylosing spondylitis or in good health (not recorded which).

The CDR3 protein is CASSLGYEGGMAFF. Here is the DNA: TGCGCCAGCAGCTTGGGATACGAGGGCGGGATGGCTTTCTTT. The sequence is built from TRBV5-1 and TRBJ1-1, with no confidently assigned D gene. Trimming costs V 0 bases and J 11 bases, and their ends lie 17 bases apart. The germline V gene provides CDR1 SGHRS and CDR2 YFSETQ. The CDR3 contains 14 residues, cysteine and phenylalanine counted. The entry retains the CDR3 DNA only, 42 bases that are in frame from base 1.